This TCR beta chain was identified in a study of a mutant IDH1 vaccine in newly diagnosed glioma. Study details: Vaccination started 4-6 weeks after radiotherapy alone, or with temozolomide cycles. Earlier therapy was either radiotherapy, temozolomide, or both, and most got both. Among treated patients, roughly 60% were male and around 40% female, and mean age was roughly 40 years.

CDR1 and CDR2 (germline): SGHDT, YYEEEE. The V and J ends lost 0 bases and 4 bases respectively, with 16 bases between them. This CDR3 is built from 16 residues. Measured with immunoSEQ multiplex PCR; TCRdb has only the in-frame clones, and not every one. The sample contains about 30,000 clones, 78% of which appear only once. Study observations and caveats: Changes in top peripheral clonotypes did not appear linked to pseudoprogression.

Time point of the sample: week 11, during vaccination. Doses comprised 300 ug of mutant IDH1 20-mer peptide each, plus topical imiquimod. For this clone: Its antigen is as yet unknown.

The genes are TRBV5-6 and TRBJ1-1, with TRBD1 as a possible D gene (5 bases). The sequence was collected from a man under 40 with glioma. The sample was PBMCs, taken from a glioma patient whose treatment included an IDH1 peptide vaccine. CDR3 nucleotides: TGTGCCAGCAGCTTGGCTGTCGGGGTTCAGGGCACTGAAGCTTTCTTT. Protein product: CASSLAVGVQGTEAFF.